Listed below are T cell receptor beta chains from one sample, sequenced in a study of OX40 agonist ivuxolimab in advanced cancers. Profiled with immunoSEQ multiplex PCR; TCRdb holds only in-frame clones, not every one. The profile shows 65,000 to 80,000 clones, around 92% of them singletons. Sequencing used CD4+ or CD8+ T cells sorted from blood, obtained in a trial of the OX40 agonist ivuxolimab. These receptors all come from an adult with an advanced solid tumor such as melanoma, head and neck, liver or kidney cancer. Each CDR3 is given with its conserved first and last residue. A D gene is named only where the DNA matches it firmly. A clone size is listed for some rows: how often the clone was seen (once, few, many), or a class if it is expanded.

cdr3_aa: CASSLIPSGAVKGDEQYF
cdr3_nt: TGTGCCAGCAGTTTAATCCCTAGCGGGGCGGTTAAGGGGGACGAGCAGTACTTC
v_call: TRBV27
clone_size: once
d_call: TRBD2
j_call: TRBJ2-7

cdr3_aa: CASSLYDSYEQYF
cdr3_nt: TGTGCCAGCAGCTTATATGATTCCTACGAGCAGTACTTC
v_call: TRBV11-3
clone_size: once
d_call: -
j_call: TRBJ2-7

cdr3_aa: CASSLGLSTDTQYF
cdr3_nt: TGTGCCAGCAGCTTGGGACTGAGCACAGATACGCAGTATTTT
v_call: TRBV5-5
clone_size: -
d_call: -
j_call: TRBJ2-3

cdr3_aa: CASSVRSSGLQGSGANVLTF
cdr3_nt: TGTGCCAGCAGCGTCCGTAGTAGTGGACTGCAGGGTAGTGGGGCCAACGTCCTGACTTTC
v_call: TRBV9
clone_size: -
d_call: -
j_call: TRBJ2-6

cdr3_aa: CASSSVGGATGGANVLTF
cdr3_nt: TGTGCCAGCAGCTCGGTTGGGGGTGCAACAGGCGGGGCCAACGTCCTGACTTTC
v_call: TRBV7-2
clone_size: -
d_call: -
j_call: TRBJ2-6

cdr3_aa: CASSTISGYSTDTQYF
cdr3_nt: TGTGCCAGCAGCACGATTAGCGGTTATAGCACAGATACGCAGTATTTT
v_call: TRBV9
clone_size: -
d_call: -
j_call: TRBJ2-3

cdr3_aa: CASRGGRGVNTEAFF
cdr3_nt: TGTGCCAGCAGAGGAGGTCGGGGGGTGAACACTGAAGCTTTCTTT
v_call: TRBV5-4
clone_size: -
d_call: -
j_call: TRBJ1-1

cdr3_aa: CASSLVVGSRHIQYF
cdr3_nt: TGTGCCAGCAGCTTAGTTGTTGGCAGTCGTCACATTCAGTACTTC
v_call: TRBV7-2
clone_size: -
d_call: -
j_call: TRBJ2-4

cdr3_aa: CASSWAGAGAYGYTF
cdr3_nt: TGTGCCAGCAGTTGGGCAGGGGCCGGGGCTTATGGCTACACCTTC
v_call: TRBV5-4
clone_size: -
d_call: -
j_call: TRBJ1-2

cdr3_aa: CASNPGPRAYEQYF
cdr3_nt: TGTGCCAGCAACCCCGGACCCCGGGCCTACGAGCAGTACTTC
v_call: TRBV28
clone_size: -
d_call: -
j_call: TRBJ2-7

cdr3_aa: CASSSTKTRGSETQYF
cdr3_nt: TGTGCCAGCAGCTCGACCAAGACAAGAGGGTCCGAGACCCAGTACTTC
v_call: TRBV5-6
clone_size: -
d_call: -
j_call: TRBJ2-5

cdr3_aa: CASSPGLAGRGAGELFF
cdr3_nt: TGTGCCAGCAGCCCCGGACTAGCGGGACGGGGGGCCGGGGAGCTGTTTTTT
v_call: TRBV7-3
clone_size: -
d_call: TRBD2
j_call: TRBJ2-2

cdr3_aa: CASSIAPGHEEDGYTF
cdr3_nt: TGTGCCAGTAGTATAGCCCCGGGACATGAGGAGGATGGCTACACCTTC
v_call: TRBV19
clone_size: -
d_call: -
j_call: TRBJ1-2

cdr3_aa: CASSLSGQVNYGYTF
cdr3_nt: TGCGCCAGCAGCTTGTCGGGACAGGTTAACTATGGCTACACCTTC
v_call: TRBV5-1
clone_size: -
d_call: TRBD1
j_call: TRBJ1-2

cdr3_aa: CASSPDGDLSTDTQYF
cdr3_nt: TGTGCTAGCAGCCCAGATGGGGACCTGAGCACAGATACGCAGTATTTT
v_call: TRBV7-7
clone_size: -
d_call: -
j_call: TRBJ2-3

cdr3_aa: CASTPEGPPYGQYF
cdr3_nt: TGTGCCAGCACCCCTGAGGGTCCCCCTTATGGGCAGTACTTC
v_call: TRBV28
clone_size: -
d_call: -
j_call: TRBJ2-5

cdr3_aa: CASSLAGQGGEKLFF
cdr3_nt: TGTGCCAGCAGCTTGGCCGGGCAGGGAGGTGAAAAACTGTTTTTT
v_call: TRBV5-5
clone_size: -
d_call: -
j_call: TRBJ1-4

cdr3_aa: CASSQEPRDTEAFF
cdr3_nt: TGCGCCAGCAGCCAAGAGCCCAGGGACACTGAAGCTTTCTTT
v_call: TRBV4-1
clone_size: -
d_call: -
j_call: TRBJ1-1

cdr3_aa: CASSLNAGGWEKLFF
cdr3_nt: TGTGCCAGCAGCTTAAATGCAGGGGGCTGGGAAAAACTGTTTTTT
v_call: TRBV7-2
clone_size: -
d_call: TRBD1
j_call: TRBJ1-4

cdr3_aa: CASSQALNYGYTF
cdr3_nt: TGCGCCAGCAGCCAAGCCCTTAACTATGGCTACACCTTC
v_call: TRBV4-1
clone_size: -
d_call: -
j_call: TRBJ1-2